This T cell receptor (beta chain) originates from a study of cytomegalovirus exposure and HLA in healthy donors. The CDR3 runs 14 residues. V lost 4 bases to trimming and J lost 1 base, with 8 bases between them. From germline, CDR1 is SGHRS and CDR2 YFSETQ. Libraries were prepared by immunoSEQ multiplex PCR; TCRdb keeps only in-frame clonotypes and omits some of them. The table records 110,000 to 150,000 clones, roughly 87% of them present only once. This clonotype originated in a woman aged 18-29 years in good health and CMV-seropositive. The V gene is TRBV5-1, the J gene TRBJ2-2; possibly TRBD2 for D (5 bases). The material sequenced was PBMCs. Here the CDR3 DNA reads TGCGCCAGCAGCGCCCGGGGGAACACCGGGGAGCTGTTTTTT. Translating gives CASSARGNTGELFF.